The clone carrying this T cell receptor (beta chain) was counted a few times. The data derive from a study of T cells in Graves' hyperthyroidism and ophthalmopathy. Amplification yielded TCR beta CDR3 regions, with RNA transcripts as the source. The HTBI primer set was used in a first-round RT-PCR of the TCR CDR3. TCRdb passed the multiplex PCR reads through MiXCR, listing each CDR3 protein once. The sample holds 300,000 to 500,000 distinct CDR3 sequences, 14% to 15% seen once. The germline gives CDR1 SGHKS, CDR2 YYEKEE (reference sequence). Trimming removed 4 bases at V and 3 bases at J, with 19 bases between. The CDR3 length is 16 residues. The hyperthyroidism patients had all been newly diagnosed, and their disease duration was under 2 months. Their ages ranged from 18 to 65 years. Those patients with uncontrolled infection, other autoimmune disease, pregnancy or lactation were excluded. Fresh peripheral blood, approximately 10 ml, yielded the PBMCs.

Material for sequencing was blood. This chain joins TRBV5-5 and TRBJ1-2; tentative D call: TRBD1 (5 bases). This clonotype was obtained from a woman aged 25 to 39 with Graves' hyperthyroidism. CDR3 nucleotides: TGTGCCAGCAGCCCCGCGCAGGGAGGAGTGGACTATGGCTACACCTTC. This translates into CASSPAQGGVDYGYTF. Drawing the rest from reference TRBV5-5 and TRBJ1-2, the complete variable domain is DAGVTQSPTHLIKTRGQQVTLRCSPISGHKSVSWYQQVLGQGPQFIFQYYEKEERGRGNFPDRFSARQFPNYSSELNVNALLLGDSALYLCASSPAQGGVDYGYTFGSGTRLTVV.